This T cell receptor (beta chain) was recovered during a study of shared clonotypes between healthy human individuals. Overall study findings and caveats: Among non-shared clonotypes, generation probabilities were lower than among those shared by all four donors.

Original processing methods: Filtering was not the same, since immunoSEQ gave junction-only sequences without quality scores. Some clones are missing from TCRdb's copy, which holds only in-frame ones; the method was immunoSEQ multiplex PCR. That table furnishes V, J and clone size, whereas the DNA furnished D and trimming. Here the sample spans more than 1.2 million clones, about 98.5% being singletons. The V end was cut by 2 bases, the J end by 0 bases, with 14 bases between. The CDR3 loop spans 18 amino acids. Per germline, CDR1 LNHDA and CDR2 SQIVND (reference sequence). On this clone itself: Its specificity is unknown.

The sample consisted of naive CD4+ T cells sorted from blood. This sample's subset: CD45RA+ positively selected. This chain uses TRBV19 with TRBJ2-6; a weak D match, TRBD1 (5 bases). The sequence derives from a man aged 25-45 years in good health. The CDR3 DNA is TGTGCCAGTAGTATATCCCAGGGCATGGGCTCTGGGGCCAACGTCCTGACTTTC. It encodes CASSISQGMGSGANVLTF.